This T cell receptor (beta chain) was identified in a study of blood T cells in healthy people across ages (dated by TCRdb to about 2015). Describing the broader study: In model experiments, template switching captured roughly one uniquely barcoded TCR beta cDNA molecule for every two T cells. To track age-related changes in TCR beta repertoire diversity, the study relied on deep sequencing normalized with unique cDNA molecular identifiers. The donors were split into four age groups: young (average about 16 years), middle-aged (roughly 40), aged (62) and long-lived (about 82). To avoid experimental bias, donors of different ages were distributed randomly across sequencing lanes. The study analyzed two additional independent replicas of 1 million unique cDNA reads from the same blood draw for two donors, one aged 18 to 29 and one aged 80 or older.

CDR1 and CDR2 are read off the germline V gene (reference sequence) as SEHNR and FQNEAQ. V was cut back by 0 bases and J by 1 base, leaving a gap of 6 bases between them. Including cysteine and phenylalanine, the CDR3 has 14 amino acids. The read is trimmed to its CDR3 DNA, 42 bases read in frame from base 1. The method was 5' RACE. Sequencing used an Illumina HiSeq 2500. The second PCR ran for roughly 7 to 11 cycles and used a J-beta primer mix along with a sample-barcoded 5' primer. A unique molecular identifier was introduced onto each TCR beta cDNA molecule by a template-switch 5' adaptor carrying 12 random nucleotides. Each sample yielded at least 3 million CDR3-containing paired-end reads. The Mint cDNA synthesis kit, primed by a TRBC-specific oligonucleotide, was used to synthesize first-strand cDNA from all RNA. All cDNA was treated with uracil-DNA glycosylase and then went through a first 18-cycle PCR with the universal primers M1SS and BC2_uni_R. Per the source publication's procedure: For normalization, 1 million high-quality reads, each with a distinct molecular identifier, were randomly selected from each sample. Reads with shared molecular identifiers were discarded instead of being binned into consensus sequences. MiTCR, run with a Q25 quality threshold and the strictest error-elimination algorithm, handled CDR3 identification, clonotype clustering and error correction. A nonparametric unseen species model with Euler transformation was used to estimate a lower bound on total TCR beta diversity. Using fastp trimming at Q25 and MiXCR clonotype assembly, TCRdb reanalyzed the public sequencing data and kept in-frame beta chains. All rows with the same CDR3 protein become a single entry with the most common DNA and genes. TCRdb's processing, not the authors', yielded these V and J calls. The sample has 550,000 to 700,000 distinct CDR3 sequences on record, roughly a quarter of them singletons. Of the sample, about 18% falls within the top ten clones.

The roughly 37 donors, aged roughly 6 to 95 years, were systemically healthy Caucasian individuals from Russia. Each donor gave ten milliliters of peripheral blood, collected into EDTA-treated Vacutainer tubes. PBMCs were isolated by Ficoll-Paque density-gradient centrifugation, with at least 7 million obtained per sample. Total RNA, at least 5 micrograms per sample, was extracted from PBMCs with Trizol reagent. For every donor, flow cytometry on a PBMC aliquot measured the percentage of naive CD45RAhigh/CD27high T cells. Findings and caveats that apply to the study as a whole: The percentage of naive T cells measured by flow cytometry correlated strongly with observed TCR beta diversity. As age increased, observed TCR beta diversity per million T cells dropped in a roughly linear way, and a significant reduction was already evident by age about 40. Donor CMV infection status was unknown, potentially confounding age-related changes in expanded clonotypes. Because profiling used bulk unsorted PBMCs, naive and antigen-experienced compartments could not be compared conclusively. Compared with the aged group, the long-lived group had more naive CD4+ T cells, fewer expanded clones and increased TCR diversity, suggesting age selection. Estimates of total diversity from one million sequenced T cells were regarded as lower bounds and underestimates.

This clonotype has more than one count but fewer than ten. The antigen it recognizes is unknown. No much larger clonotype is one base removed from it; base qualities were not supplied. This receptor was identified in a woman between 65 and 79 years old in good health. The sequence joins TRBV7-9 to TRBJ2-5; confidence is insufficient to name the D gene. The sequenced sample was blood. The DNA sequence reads TGTGCCAGCAGCTTAGCTTTCAGCCAAGAGACCCAGTACTTC. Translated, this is CASSLAFSQETQYF.